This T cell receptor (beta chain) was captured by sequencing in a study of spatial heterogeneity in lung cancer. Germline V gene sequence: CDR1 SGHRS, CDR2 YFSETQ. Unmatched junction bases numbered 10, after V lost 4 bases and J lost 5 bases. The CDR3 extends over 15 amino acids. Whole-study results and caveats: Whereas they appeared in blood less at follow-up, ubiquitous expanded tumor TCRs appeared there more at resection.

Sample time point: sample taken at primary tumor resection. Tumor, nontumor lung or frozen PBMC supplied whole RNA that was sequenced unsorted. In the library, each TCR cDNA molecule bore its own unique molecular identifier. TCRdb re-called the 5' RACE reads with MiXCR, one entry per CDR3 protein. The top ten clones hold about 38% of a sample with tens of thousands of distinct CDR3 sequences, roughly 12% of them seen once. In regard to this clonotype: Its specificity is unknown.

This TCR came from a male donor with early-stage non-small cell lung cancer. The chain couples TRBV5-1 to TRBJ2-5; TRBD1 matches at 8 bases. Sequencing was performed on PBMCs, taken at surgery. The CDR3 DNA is TGCGCCAGCAGCCTCCGGGACAGGCGGGCGGAGACCCAGTACTTC. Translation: CASSLRDRRAETQYF.